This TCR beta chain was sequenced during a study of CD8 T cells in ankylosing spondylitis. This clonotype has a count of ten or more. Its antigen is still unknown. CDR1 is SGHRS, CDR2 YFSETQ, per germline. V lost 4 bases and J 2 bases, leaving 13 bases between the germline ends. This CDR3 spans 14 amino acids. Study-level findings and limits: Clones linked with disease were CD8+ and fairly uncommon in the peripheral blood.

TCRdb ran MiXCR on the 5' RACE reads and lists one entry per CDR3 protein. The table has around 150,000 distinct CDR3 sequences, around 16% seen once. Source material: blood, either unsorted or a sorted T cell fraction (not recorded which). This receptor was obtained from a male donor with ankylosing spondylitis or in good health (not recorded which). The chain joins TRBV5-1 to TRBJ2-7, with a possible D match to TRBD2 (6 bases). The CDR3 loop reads CASSPEGGPYEQYF. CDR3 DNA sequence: TGCGCCAGCAGCCCCGAAGGAGGGCCCTACGAGCAGTACTTC.